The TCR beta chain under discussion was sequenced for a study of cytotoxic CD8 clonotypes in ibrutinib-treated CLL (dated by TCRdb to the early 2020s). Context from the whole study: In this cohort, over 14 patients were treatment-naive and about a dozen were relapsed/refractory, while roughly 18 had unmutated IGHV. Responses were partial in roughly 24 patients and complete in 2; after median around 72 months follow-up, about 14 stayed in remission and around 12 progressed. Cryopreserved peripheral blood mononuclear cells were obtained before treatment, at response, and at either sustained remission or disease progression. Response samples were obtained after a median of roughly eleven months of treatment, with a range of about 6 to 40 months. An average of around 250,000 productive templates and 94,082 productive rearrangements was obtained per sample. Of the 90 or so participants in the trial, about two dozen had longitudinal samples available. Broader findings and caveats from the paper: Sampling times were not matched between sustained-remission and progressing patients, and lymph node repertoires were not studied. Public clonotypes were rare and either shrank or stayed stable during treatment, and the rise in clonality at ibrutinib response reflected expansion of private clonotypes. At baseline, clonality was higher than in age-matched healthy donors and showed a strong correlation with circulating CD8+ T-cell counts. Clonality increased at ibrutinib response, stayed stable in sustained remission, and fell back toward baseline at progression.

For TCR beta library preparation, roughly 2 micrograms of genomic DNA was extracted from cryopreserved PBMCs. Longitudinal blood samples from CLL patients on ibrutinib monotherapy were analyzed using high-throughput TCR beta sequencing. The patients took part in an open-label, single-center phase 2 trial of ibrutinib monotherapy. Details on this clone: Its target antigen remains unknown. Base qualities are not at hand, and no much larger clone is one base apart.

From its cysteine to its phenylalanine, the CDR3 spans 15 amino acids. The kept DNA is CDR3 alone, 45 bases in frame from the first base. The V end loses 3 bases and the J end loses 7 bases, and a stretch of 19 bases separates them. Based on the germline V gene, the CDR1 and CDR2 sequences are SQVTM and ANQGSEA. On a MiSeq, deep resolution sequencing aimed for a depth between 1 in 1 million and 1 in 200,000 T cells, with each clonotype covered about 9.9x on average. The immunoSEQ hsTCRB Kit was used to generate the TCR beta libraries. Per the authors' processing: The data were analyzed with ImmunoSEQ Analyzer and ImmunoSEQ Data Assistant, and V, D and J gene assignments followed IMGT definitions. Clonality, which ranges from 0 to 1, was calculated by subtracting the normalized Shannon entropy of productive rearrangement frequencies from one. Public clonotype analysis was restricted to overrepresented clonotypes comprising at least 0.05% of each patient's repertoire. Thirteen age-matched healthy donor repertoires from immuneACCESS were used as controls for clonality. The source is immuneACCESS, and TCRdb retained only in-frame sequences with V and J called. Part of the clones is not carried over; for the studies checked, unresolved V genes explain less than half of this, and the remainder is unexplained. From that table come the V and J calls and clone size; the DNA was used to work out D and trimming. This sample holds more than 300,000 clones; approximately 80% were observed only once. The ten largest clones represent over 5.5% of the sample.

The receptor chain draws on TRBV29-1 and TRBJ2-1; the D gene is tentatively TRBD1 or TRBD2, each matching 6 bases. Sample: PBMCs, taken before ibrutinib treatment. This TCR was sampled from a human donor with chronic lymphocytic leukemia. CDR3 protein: CSVDGEGTRGNEQFF. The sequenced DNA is TGCAGCGTTGACGGAGAGGGGACACGGGGGAATGAGCAGTTCTTC.